This TCR beta chain is drawn from a study of cytomegalovirus exposure and HLA in healthy donors. With 60 Vbeta and 13 Jbeta primers, the PCR was carried out. The assay was immunoSEQ multiplex PCR, and TCRdb's table has in-frame clones only and misses some. The sample carries 200,000 to 250,000 clones, over 65% recorded once. Germline V lookup: CDR1 SGHTA, CDR2 FQGNSA. V lost 3 bases to trimming and J lost 3 bases; unmatched junction nucleotides: 13. The CDR3 is made up of 17 amino acids. This clone was seen only a few times. The sequence was obtained from a human donor in good health. The chain joins TRBV7-2 to TRBJ2-5; 7 nucleotides match TRBD1. The sequenced sample was PBMCs. CDR3 sequence: CASSFFPRSRGKETQYF. DNA of the CDR3: TGTGCCAGCAGCTTTTTTCCCCGGAGCAGGGGGAAAGAGACCCAGTACTTC.